A selection of T cell receptor beta chains follows, all from one sample in a study of regulatory T cells in long-lasting Graves disease. TCRdb passed the multiplex PCR reads through MiXCR, listing each CDR3 protein once. The table lists 400,000 to 500,000 distinct CDR3 sequences, roughly 23% of them singletons. The specimen was peripheral blood mononuclear cells (PBMCs), collected when the disease was refractory, from a patient treated with antithyroid drugs. These receptors were collected from a female donor with Graves disease. Both conserved end residues are part of each CDR3. Each record gives: CDR3 length, J gene, V gene, D gene, clone size, CDR3 protein, CDR3 DNA. A D gene is named only where the DNA matches it firmly. The size of a clone is reported for some rows only, either as once, few or many, or as a class for expanded clones.

14,TRBJ1-2,TRBV24-1,TRBD1,many,CATSDTGTGYGYTF,TGTGCCACCAGTGATACCGGGACAGGGTATGGCTACACCTTC
14,TRBJ1-1,TRBV12-3/TRBV12-4,NA,many,CASSFGQMNTEAFF,TGTGCCAGCAGTTTCGGACAGATGAACACTGAAGCTTTCTTT
14,TRBJ2-7,TRBV2,NA,many,CASSLVEGVGEQYF,TGTGCCAGCAGCCTTGTTGAGGGGGTAGGCGAGCAGTACTTC
16,TRBJ2-5,TRBV24-1,TRBD2,many,CATSDTWGGAQETQYF,TGTGCCACCAGTGATACGTGGGGAGGGGCACAAGAGACCCAGTACTTC
13,TRBJ1-4,TRBV10-3,NA,many,CAIMDGKEEKLFF,TGTGCCATCATGGACGGGAAGGAGGAAAAACTGTTTTTT
15,TRBJ2-7,TRBV5-1,TRBD2,NA,CASSLGEGLSDEQYF,TGCGCCAGCAGCTTGGGGGAGGGACTCTCGGACGAGCAGTACTTC
16,TRBJ2-5,TRBV20-1,TRBD1,once,CSAQVEGQGSQETQYF,TGCAGCGCACAGGTGGAAGGACAGGGGAGCCAAGAGACCCAGTACTTC
15,TRBJ2-7,TRBV28,NA,few,CASSSNPGVVGEQYF,TGTGCCAGCAGTTCTAATCCAGGGGTGGTAGGCGAGCAGTACTTC
12,TRBJ2-7,TRBV29-1,NA,many,CSVARDSYEQYF,TGCAGCGTTGCTCGCGATAGCTACGAGCAGTACTTC
12,TRBJ2-5,TRBV29-1,TRBD2,few,CSVKREAETQYF,TGCAGCGTTAAGCGGGAGGCAGAGACCCAGTACTTC
14,TRBJ1-6,TRBV12-3/TRBV12-4,NA,many,CASRGEGRNSPLHF,TGTGCCAGCAGAGGCGAGGGGAGGAATTCACCCCTCCACTTT
17,TRBJ2-7,TRBV3-1,NA,many,CASSQRAVTGDSYEQYF,TGTGCCAGCAGCCAACGGGCGGTGACTGGGGACTCCTACGAGCAGTACTTC
16,TRBJ1-3,TRBV20-1,TRBD1,few,CSATDRGTYSGNTIYF,TGCAGTGCTACGGACAGGGGCACCTACTCTGGAAACACCATATATTTT
16,TRBJ2-5,TRBV9,TRBD1,NA,CASSAGQAMYQETQYF,TGTGCCAGCAGCGCAGGACAGGCCATGTACCAAGAGACCCAGTACTTC
16,TRBJ2-7,TRBV18,TRBD1,NA,CASSPPPGQDLYEQYF,TGTGCCAGCTCACCACCGCCCGGACAGGACCTCTACGAGCAGTACTTC
13,TRBJ1-2,TRBV27,NA,NA,CASNREGEYGYTF,TGTGCCAGCAACAGGGAGGGGGAGTATGGCTACACCTTC
15,TRBJ1-1,TRBV19,NA,few,CASSRGGGPNTEAFF,TGTGCCAGTAGTAGGGGCGGCGGCCCGAACACTGAAGCTTTCTTT
15,TRBJ2-7,TRBV20-1,TRBD1,many,CSARSGQGAIILEYF,TGCAGTGCTAGATCGGGACAGGGGGCGATCATCCTCGAGTACTTC
13,TRBJ2-7,TRBV24-1,TRBD2,NA,CATSLAGGYEQYF,TGTGCCACCAGTTTAGCGGGAGGGTACGAGCAGTACTTC
11,TRBJ2-2,TRBV29-1,NA,many,CSVESTGELFF,TGCAGCGTTGAAAGCACCGGGGAGCTGTTTTTT
13,TRBJ1-6,TRBV20-1,NA,NA,CSASRGGNSPLHF,TGCAGTGCCAGTCGGGGCGGAAACTCACCCCTCCACTTT
15,TRBJ2-5,TRBV6-2/TRBV6-3,TRBD2,many,CASSLLAGYQETQYF,TGTGCCAGCAGTTTACTAGCGGGCTACCAAGAGACCCAGTACTTC
13,TRBJ1-2,TRBV28,NA,many,CASSSPGQYGYTF,TGTGCCAGCAGTTCCCCAGGACAGTATGGCTACACCTTC
13,TRBJ1-5,TRBV20-1,NA,many,CSAVDMVDQPQHF,TGCAGTGCCGTAGACATGGTGGATCAGCCCCAGCATTTT
15,TRBJ2-1,TRBV3-1,TRBD1,NA,CASSPTVTGGYEQFF,TGTGCCAGCAGCCCGACTGTGACAGGGGGATATGAGCAGTTCTTC
13,TRBJ1-1,TRBV29-1,TRBD1,few,CSVGQGSDTEAFF,TGCAGCGTCGGACAGGGTTCGGACACTGAAGCTTTCTTT
14,TRBJ2-7,TRBV7-9,NA,many,CASSLGQGAQEQYF,TGTGCCAGCAGCTTAGGTCAAGGGGCCCAGGAGCAGTACTTC
15,TRBJ2-1,TRBV9,NA,NA,CASSVVGSFNNEQFF,TGTGCCAGCAGCGTAGTTGGTAGCTTCAACAATGAGCAGTTCTTC
13,TRBJ1-2,TRBV10-3,TRBD1,many,CAISEQGGYGYTF,TGTGCCATCAGTGAGCAGGGGGGATATGGCTACACCTTC
13,TRBJ2-1,TRBV20-1,NA,NA,CSAKTSSYNEQFF,TGCAGTGCTAAAACTAGCTCCTACAATGAGCAGTTCTTC
14,TRBJ2-7,TRBV28,NA,many,CASSFVQEGYEQYF,TGTGCCAGCAGTTTTGTACAGGAGGGCTACGAGCAGTACTTC
15,TRBJ2-7,TRBV20-1,NA,many,CSASHTGFVAYEQYF,TGCAGTGCTAGCCACACTGGTTTCGTCGCCTACGAGCAGTACTTC
15,TRBJ2-1,TRBV2,TRBD1,many,CASSLDRGNYNEQFF,TGTGCCAGCAGTCTAGACAGGGGGAACTACAATGAGCAGTTCTTC
13,TRBJ1-2,TRBV20-1,NA,few,CSARKDEVAGYTF,TGCAGTGCTAGGAAAGATGAGGTAGCTGGCTACACCTTC
13,TRBJ1-1,TRBV30,NA,NA,CAWSPGMNTEAFF,TGTGCCTGGAGTCCAGGGATGAACACTGAAGCTTTCTTT
12,TRBJ1-4,TRBV6-2/TRBV6-3,NA,many,CASESDRRELFF,TGTGCCAGCGAATCAGATCGGAGGGAACTGTTTTTT
14,TRBJ2-7,TRBV28,NA,many,CASSYTHMLVEQYF,TGTGCCAGCAGCTACACCCACATGTTGGTAGAGCAGTACTTC
13,TRBJ1-1,TRBV2,NA,many,CASSEALNTEAFF,TGTGCCAGCAGTGAAGCCCTGAACACTGAAGCTTTCTTT
15,TRBJ2-5,TRBV7-2,NA,few,CASSLALGVGETQYF,TGTGCCAGCAGCTTAGCGCTAGGAGTAGGGGAGACCCAGTACTTC
16,TRBJ1-2,TRBV4-1,TRBD1,few,CASSQEEGALYYGYTF,TGCGCCAGCAGCCAAGAGGAGGGGGCACTCTACTATGGCTACACCTTC
19,TRBJ1-5,TRBV6-1,NA,many,CASSEAGRRGMGGNQPQHF,TGTGCCAGCAGTGAAGCGGGCAGGCGGGGGATGGGTGGCAATCAGCCCCAGCATTTT
15,TRBJ1-6,TRBV30,TRBD1,few,CAWSVVKGANSPLHF,TGTGCCTGGAGTGTGGTAAAGGGGGCAAATTCACCCCTCCACTTT
17,TRBJ1-2,TRBV5-1,NA,NA,CASSSTFDRWSNYGYTF,TGCGCCAGCAGCTCAACCTTCGACAGGTGGTCTAACTATGGCTACACCTTC
15,TRBJ2-5,TRBV12-3/TRBV12-4,NA,many,CASSLSSTIGETQYF,TGTGCCAGCAGTTTATCCAGTACGATTGGGGAGACCCAGTACTTC
15,TRBJ2-7,TRBV25-1,NA,few,CASSELRGGDYEQYF,TGTGCCAGCAGTGAATTGAGGGGGGGGGACTACGAGCAGTACTTC
20,TRBJ2-5,TRBV9,NA,NA,CASISLFSTTQHGAEETQYF,TGTGCCAGCATATCTCTCTTCTCTACCACCCAGCACGGGGCGGAAGAGACCCAGTACTTC
15,TRBJ2-7,TRBV18,NA,few,CASSPDTEYPYEQYF,TGTGCCAGCTCACCGGACACCGAATACCCCTACGAGCAGTACTTC
15,TRBJ1-2,TRBV3-1,NA,many,CASSQVWEGNYGYTF,TGTGCCAGCAGCCAAGTGTGGGAGGGGAACTATGGCTACACCTTC
14,TRBJ1-1,TRBV4-1,TRBD1,NA,CASSHIQGTTEAFF,TGCGCCAGCAGCCATATACAGGGGACCACTGAAGCTTTCTTT
14,TRBJ2-2,TRBV6-1,NA,many,CASRRTDSFGELFF,TGTGCCAGCAGGAGAACGGACTCCTTCGGGGAGCTGTTTTTT
13,TRBJ2-7,TRBV27,NA,many,CASSFGLFYEQYF,TGTGCCAGCAGTTTCGGCTTATTCTACGAGCAGTACTTC
13,TRBJ1-2,TRBV20-1,TRBD1,NA,CSAKTGTGRGYTF,TGCAGTGCCAAAACCGGGACAGGGCGGGGCTACACCTTC
17,TRBJ2-2,TRBV7-2,NA,NA,CASSLALQGKVTGELFF,TGTGCCAGCAGCTTAGCTCTGCAGGGGAAGGTAACCGGGGAGCTGTTTTTT
13,TRBJ1-2,TRBV28,NA,many,CASTNRGVYGYTF,TGTGCCAGCACCAACCGGGGGGTCTATGGCTACACCTTC